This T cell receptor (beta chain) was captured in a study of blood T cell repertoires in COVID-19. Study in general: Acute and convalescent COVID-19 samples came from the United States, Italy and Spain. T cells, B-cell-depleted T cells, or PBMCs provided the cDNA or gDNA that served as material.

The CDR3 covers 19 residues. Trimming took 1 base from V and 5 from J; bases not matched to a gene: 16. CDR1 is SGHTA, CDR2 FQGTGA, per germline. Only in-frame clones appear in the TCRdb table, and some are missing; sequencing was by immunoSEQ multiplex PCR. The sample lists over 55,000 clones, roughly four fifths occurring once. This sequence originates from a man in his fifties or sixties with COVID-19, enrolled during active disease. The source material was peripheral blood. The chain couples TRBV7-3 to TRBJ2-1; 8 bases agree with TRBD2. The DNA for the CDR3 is TGTGCCAGCAGCTTAAGCCCGCGGGGGGCGAGTCGGGAGCACAATGAGCAGTTCTTC. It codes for CASSLSPRGASREHNEQFF.